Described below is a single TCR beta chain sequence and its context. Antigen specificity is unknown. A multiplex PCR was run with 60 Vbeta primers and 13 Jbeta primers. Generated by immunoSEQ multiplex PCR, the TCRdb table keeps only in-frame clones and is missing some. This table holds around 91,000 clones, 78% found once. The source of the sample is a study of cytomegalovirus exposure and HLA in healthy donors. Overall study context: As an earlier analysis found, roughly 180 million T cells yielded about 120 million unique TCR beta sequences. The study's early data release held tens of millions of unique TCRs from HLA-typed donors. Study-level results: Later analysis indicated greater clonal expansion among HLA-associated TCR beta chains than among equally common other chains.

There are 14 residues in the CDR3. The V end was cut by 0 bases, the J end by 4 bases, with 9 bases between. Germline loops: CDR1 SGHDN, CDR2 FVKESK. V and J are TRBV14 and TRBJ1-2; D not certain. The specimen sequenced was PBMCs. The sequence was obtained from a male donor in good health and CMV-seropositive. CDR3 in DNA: TGTGCCAGCAGCCAAGAACGGTCAACCTATGGCTACACCTTC. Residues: CASSQERSTYGYTF.